One and the same sample provided the 8 T cell receptor beta chains below, sequenced in a study of T cell responses to AZD1222 COVID-19 vaccine. Repertoires were generated with immunoSEQ multiplex PCR, while TCRdb's copy carries only in-frame clones and drops some. The profile shows over 130,000 clones, about 90% of them singletons. Sequences were derived from peripheral blood, sampled 28 days after the second AZD1222 dose. All receptors come from an adult who received the AZD1222 COVID-19 vaccine.

The CDR3 nucleotides read TGTGCCAGCAGCTTGAATAACGTCGAAGAGACCCAGTACTTC. It codes for CASSLNNVEETQYF. This chain connects TRBV5-8 to TRBJ2-5; D remains ambiguous. The germline V gene encodes CDR1 SGHTS and CDR2 YDEGEE. Trimming stripped 1 base from V and 3 bases from J, with 10 bases between. The length of the CDR3 is 14 residues.

This chain links TRBV10-1 with TRBJ1-2; 9 bases are shared with TRBD1. The junction had 7 bases not matched to a gene; V was cut back by 3 bases and J by 5 bases. The CDR3 consists of 15 residues. CDR1 and CDR2 from the germline V gene are WNHNN and SYGVQD (reference sequence). The CDR3 region is CASSDSDRGSYGYTF. The CDR3 nucleotides read TGCGCCAGCAGTGACTCGGACAGGGGCTCATATGGCTACACCTTC.

The V gene is TRBV7-2, the J gene TRBJ1-3, with TRBD1 identical over 7 bases. This CDR3 comprises 15 residues. The V and J ends lost 4 bases and 4 bases, in that order; junction bases with no gene match: 7. Per germline, CDR1 SGHTA and CDR2 FQGNSA. This CDR3 reads CASSSRGTAGNTIYF. The CDR3 nucleotides read TGTGCCAGCAGCTCCCGGGGGACAGCAGGAAACACCATATATTTT.

The V and J genes are TRBV3-1 (or the pseudogene TRBV3-2) and TRBJ2-1; a weak D match, TRBD1 (5 bases). Germline V gene data show CDR1 as LGHDT and CDR2 as YNNKEL (reference sequence). The CDR3 runs 15 residues. Trimming took off 4 bases at V and 0 bases at J, with 10 bases between the two ends. The CDR3 loop is CASSLDRTSYNEQFF. In DNA, the CDR3 is TGTGCCAGCAGCCTAGACAGAACCTCCTACAATGAGCAGTTCTTC.

The sample holds one count of this clone. This chain uses TRBV5-1 with TRBJ1-4; TRBD1 agrees at 7 bases. CDR3 size: 16 residues. Germline trimming cut 4 bases from V and 8 bases from J; bases unmatched to any gene: 14. The V gene's germline CDR1 is SGHRS and CDR2 YFSETQ. The CDR3 DNA reads TGCGCCAGCAGCCCCTCCCCGAGTCAGGGGGGAGAAAAACTGTTTTTT. As protein: CASSPSPSQGGEKLFF.

The rearrangement uses TRBV6-5 and TRBJ1-1; possible D gene TRBD1, 5 bases. The CDR3 is 13 amino acids. V dropped 6 bases and J dropped 5 bases, with 13 bases sitting between them. Germline V gene data show CDR1 as MNHEY and CDR2 as SVGAGI. CDR3 sequence (DNA): TGTGCCAGCAGGGTATCCCAGGGTACTGAAGCTTTCTTT. It translates to CASRVSQGTEAFF.

The rearrangement joins TRBV19 to TRBJ2-2, with 8 bases matching TRBD1. V lost 7 bases to trimming and J lost 5 bases; unmatched junction nucleotides: 9. From germline, CDR1 is LNHDA and CDR2 SQIVND (reference sequence). This CDR3 has 15 amino acids. The CDR3 DNA follows: TGTGCCAGTACCCTAGGACAGGGATGGACCGGGGAGCTGTTTTTT. Amino acids: CASTLGQGWTGELFF.

This clone was recorded only once. This chain uses TRBV28 with TRBJ2-5, with unresolved D. In germline, CDR1 is MDHEN, CDR2 SYDVKM. Trimming cost V 5 bases and J 3 bases, with 10 bases left between them. The CDR3 has 13 amino acids. CDR3 region: CASSPPGEETQYF. CDR3 DNA sequence: TGTGCCAGCAGTCCCCCCGGAGAAGAGACCCAGTACTTC. Looking up the rest from reference TRBV28 and TRBJ2-5 gives the full variable domain: DVKVTQSSRYLVKRTGEKVFLECVQDMDHENMFWYRQDPGLGLRLIYFSYDVKMKEKGDIPEGYSVSREKKERFSLILESASTNQTSMYLCASSPPGEETQYFGPGTRLLVL.